This entry lists 20 T cell receptor beta chains sequenced from one sample in a study of STAT5B mutations in CD4+ large granular lymphocyte leukemia. TCRdb's table, derived via immunoSEQ multiplex PCR, lists solely in-frame clones and lacks some. The sample includes 23,000 or so clones, roughly 75% of them seen just once. The sample was CD4+ T cells from blood buffy coats. The source of these receptors is a human donor in good health.

The V gene is TRBV5-1, the J gene TRBJ1-1; 8 bases line up with TRBD1. This CDR3 has 15 amino acids. V was clipped by 0 bases and J by 6 bases; unmatched bases: 7. Germline values: CDR1 SGHRS, CDR2 YFSETQ. CDR3 DNA: TGCGCCAGCAGCTTGGCCCCCGGCAGGGGGCCTGAAGCTTTCTTT. Its translation: CASSLAPGRGPEAFF.

This clone qualifies as medium-sized (0.01 to 0.1%). The chain recombines TRBV7-9 with TRBJ1-1; no reliable D call. The CDR3 is made up of 14 amino acids. Germline CDR1 and CDR2: SEHNR and FQNEAQ (reference sequence). V was trimmed by 7 bases and J by 1 base, leaving 13 bases between them. CDR3 loop: CASTVGSGNTEAFF. In DNA, the CDR3 is TGTGCCAGCACGGTAGGGTCAGGGAACACTGAAGCTTTCTTT.

The chain has TRBV10-2 and TRBJ1-1; 9 nucleotides agree with TRBD1. The germline gives CDR1 WSHSY, CDR2 SAAADI. V was clipped by 11 bases and J by 1 base; unmatched bases: 5. The CDR3 covers 13 residues. The CDR3 region is CAGGQGKNTEAFF. The CDR3 bases are TGCGCCGGTGGACAGGGGAAGAACACTGAAGCTTTCTTT.

This clone was detected only a few times. The chain combines TRBV10-3 with TRBJ2-7, with D tentatively TRBD1 (5 bases). CDR3 length: 11 residues. Germline CDR1 and CDR2: ENHRY and SYGVKD. The ends were cut back, 6 bases at V and 6 bases at J, with 9 bases in the middle. CDR3 region: CAISPGFEQYF. CDR3 sequence (DNA): TGTGCCATCAGCCCAGGGTTCGAGCAGTACTTC.

In this sample, this clone turned up once. The rearrangement uses TRBV11-3 and TRBJ1-3, with a weak D call TRBD1 (5 bases). Trimming left V 5 bases short and J 4 bases short, with 15 bases between. The germline V gene encodes CDR1 SGHNT and CDR2 YENEEA. The CDR3 is 15 amino acids. The CDR3 loop is CASSPLGVPGNTIYF. CDR3 nucleotide sequence: TGTGCCAGCAGCCCCTTGGGGGTACCGGGAAACACCATATATTTT. Based on the CDR3 plus reference TRBV11-3 and TRBJ1-3, the full variable domain is EAGVVQSPRYKIIEKKQPVAFWCNPISGHNTLYWYLQNLGQGPELLIRYENEEAVDDSQLPKDRFSAERLKGVDSTLKIQPAELGDSAVYLCASSPLGVPGNTIYFGEGSWLTVV.

V is TRBV6-5 and J is TRBJ1-5; D is possibly TRBD1 (6 bases). Trimming cost V 8 bases and J 4 bases, with 12 bases left between them. The CDR3 is made up of 13 amino acids. Germline lookup yields CDR1 MNHEY and CDR2 SVGAGI. The CDR3: CASRIRGNQPQHF. CDR3 DNA sequence: TGTGCCAGCCGGATCAGGGGAAATCAGCCCCAGCATTTT.

This clone turned up a few times. CDR3 in amino acids: CASSVFGNGNQPQHF. CDR3 DNA sequence: TGTGCCAGCAGTGTATTCGGGAATGGCAATCAGCCCCAGCATTTT. The V gene is TRBV2, the J gene TRBJ1-5; no firm D call. V dropped 4 bases and J dropped 2 bases, with 12 bases sitting between them. Germline V lookup: CDR1 SNHLY, CDR2 FYNNEI. CDR3 length: 15 residues.

The rearrangement links TRBV5-1 to TRBJ2-2; possibly TRBD1 for D (6 bases). The CDR3 sequence is 14 residues long. Trimming stripped 7 bases from V and 2 bases from J, with 12 bases between. Germline values: CDR1 SGHRS, CDR2 YFSETQ. CDR3 sequence: CASARTVNTGELFF. CDR3 DNA: TGCGCCAGCGCGAGGACAGTTAACACCGGGGAGCTGTTTTTT.

The gene calls are TRBV9 and TRBJ2-1; 11 bases line up with TRBD2. The CDR3 length is 15 residues. J lost 5 bases, V lost 3 bases, and 4 bases had no gene match. Germline CDR1 reads SGDLS; CDR2 reads YYNGEE. The CDR3 DNA reads TGTGCCAGCAGCGGGGGACTAGCGGCTAACAATGAGCAGTTCTTC. Protein: CASSGGLAANNEQFF.

The chain links TRBV6-5 to TRBJ2-2; D is undetermined. The germline gives CDR1 MNHEY, CDR2 SVGAGI. Trimming left V 1 base short and J 0 bases short, with 6 bases between. The CDR3 sequence is 15 residues long. The CDR3 sequence is CASSYLSANTGELFF. Written as DNA, the CDR3 is TGTGCCAGCAGTTACTTGAGCGCGAACACCGGGGAGCTGTTTTTT.

The V gene is TRBV5-8, the J gene TRBJ2-7; the D call may be TRBD1 or TRBD2 (5 bases each). CDR3 length: 13 residues. The germline V gene encodes CDR1 SGHTS and CDR2 YDEGEE. Trimming stripped 4 bases from V and 7 bases from J, with 15 bases between. Here the CDR3 reads CASSQRGLGEQYF. CDR3 sequence (DNA): TGTGCCAGCAGCCAGAGGGGTTTGGGGGAGCAGTACTTC.

The chain recombines TRBV10-3 with TRBJ2-7; D uncertain. Trimming left V 10 bases short and J 3 bases short, with 22 bases between. The V gene's germline CDR1 is ENHRY and CDR2 SYGVKD. The CDR3 is 15 amino acids. This CDR3 reads CATGLGSEGRYEQYF. CDR3 nucleotide sequence: TGTGCCACAGGCTTGGGGTCGGAAGGTCGCTACGAGCAGTACTTC.

The genes are TRBV2 and TRBJ2-1; 13 bases match TRBD2. This CDR3 spans 17 amino acids. J was trimmed by 6 bases and V by 8 bases; bases with no gene match: 13. CDR1 is SNHLY and CDR2 is FYNNEI in the germline V gene. The CDR3 loop is CASRSGTSGVVVNEQFF. Here the CDR3 DNA reads TGTGCCAGCCGATCCGGGACTAGCGGGGTAGTAGTCAATGAGCAGTTCTTC. The full variable domain, in which reference TRBV2 and TRBJ2-1 provide the parts outside the CDR3, is EPEVTQTPSHQVTQMGQEVILRCVPISNHLYFYWYRQILGQKVEFLVSFYNNEISEKSEIFDDQFSVERPDGSNFTLKIRSTKLEDSAMYFCASRSGTSGVVVNEQFFGPGTRLTVL.

The genes are TRBV27 and TRBJ2-5; a possible D gene is TRBD2 (7 bases). The CDR3 extends over 15 amino acids. Germline V gene lookup returns CDR1 MNHEY and CDR2 SMNVEV (reference sequence). Trimming removed 3 bases from V and 5 bases from J, with 16 bases in between. DNA of the CDR3: TGTGCCAGCAGTTTGGTATTCGGGGGGCGGGAGACCCAGTACTTC. It specifies CASSLVFGGRETQYF.

The chain joins TRBV7-9 to TRBJ1-1; no reliable D call. CDR1 and CDR2 from the germline V gene are SEHNR and FQNEAQ (reference sequence). CDR3 length: 14 amino acids. Trimming left V 5 bases short and J 0 bases short, with 10 bases between. CDR3 DNA: TGTGCCAGCAGCAGGACCACCATGAACACTGAAGCTTTCTTT. Its translation: CASSRTTMNTEAFF.

The J gene is TRBJ1-1, the V gene TRBV10-1, with D possibly matching TRBD1 (5 bases). The CDR3 covers 14 residues. With 5 bases removed from V and 3 bases from J, the gap between germline ends came to 13 bases. In germline, CDR1 is WNHNN, CDR2 SYGVQD (reference sequence). This CDR3 is CASSSLPGDTEAFF. CDR3 in DNA: TGCGCCAGCAGTTCCCTACCGGGGGACACTGAAGCTTTCTTT.

The chain combines TRBV6-6 with TRBJ2-1; 7 bases agree with TRBD2. The length of the CDR3 is 16 residues. Per the germline V gene, CDR1 is MNHNY and CDR2 is SVGAGI (reference sequence). V lost 2 bases, J lost 5 bases, and 9 bases stayed unmatched. CDR3 in DNA: TGTGCCAGCAGTTACGGTGGGGGACTATCCAACAATGAGCAGTTCTTC. It specifies CASSYGGGLSNNEQFF.

Here the CDR3 reads CAITPDRDSPLHF. The CDR3 DNA sequence: TGTGCCATCACTCCGGACAGGGATTCACCCCTCCACTTT. V is TRBV10-3 and J is TRBJ1-6; 8 bases align to TRBD1. The V and J ends lost 7 bases and 8 bases, in that order; junction bases with no gene match: 4. The CDR3 contains 13 residues. Germline CDR1 is ENHRY and CDR2 is SYGVKD.

The rearrangement uses TRBV6-6 and TRBJ2-1; D is unresolved. Trimming pared 6 bases from V and 4 bases from J, leaving 7 bases between. The CDR3 runs to 12 residues. Germline loops: CDR1 MNHNY, CDR2 SVGAGI (reference sequence). CDR3 region: CASSPHYNEQFF. The CDR3 DNA is TGTGCCAGCAGCCCCCATTACAATGAGCAGTTCTTC.

The chain is built from TRBV11-2 and TRBJ1-2; 7 nucleotides agree with TRBD1. V trimming: 5 bases; J trimming: 3 bases; junction bases outside the gene matches: 6. The length of the CDR3 is 14 residues. In germline, CDR1 is SGHAT, CDR2 FQNNGV. CDR3 loop: CASSRDRADYGYTF. CDR3 sequence (DNA): TGTGCCAGCAGCCGAGACAGGGCGGACTATGGCTACACCTTC.